This T cell receptor (beta chain) was identified during a study of PD-L1 blockade in urothelial cancer. Looking at the study overall: Atezolizumab (1,200 mg intravenously every 3 weeks) began around 2014 for patients. Males with bladder-origin urothelial cancer constituted about 85% of the roughly 29 patients. The study's findings and limits: Patients with below-median pretreatment blood clonality survived longer.

Only in-frame clones appear in the TCRdb table, and some are missing; sequencing was by immunoSEQ multiplex PCR. The sample carries about 90,000 clones, 83% recorded once. With 3 bases clipped from V and 0 bases from J, the junction kept 5 bases outside the gene matches. Germline V lookup: CDR1 KGHSH, CDR2 LQKENI. The CDR3 loop spans 16 amino acids. This sample's time point: peripheral blood 6 weeks after treatment start. As for this clone: What it binds is unknown.

V is TRBV18 and J is TRBJ1-1; 9 bases align to TRBD1. Source: PBMCs, taken around atezolizumab (anti-PD-L1) treatment. The TCR originated in a man aged 65 to 85 with urothelial cancer. CDR3 sequence reads: CASSPNRGRMNTEAFF. CDR3 nucleotides: TGTGCCAGCTCACCGAACAGGGGGCGTATGAACACTGAAGCTTTCTTT. Based on the CDR3 plus reference TRBV18 and TRBJ1-1, the full variable domain is NAGVMQNPRHLVRRRGQEARLRCSPMKGHSHVYWYRQLPEEGLKFMVYLQKENIIDESGMPKERFSAEFPKEGPSILRIQQVVRGDSAAYFCASSPNRGRMNTEAFFGQGTRLTVV.